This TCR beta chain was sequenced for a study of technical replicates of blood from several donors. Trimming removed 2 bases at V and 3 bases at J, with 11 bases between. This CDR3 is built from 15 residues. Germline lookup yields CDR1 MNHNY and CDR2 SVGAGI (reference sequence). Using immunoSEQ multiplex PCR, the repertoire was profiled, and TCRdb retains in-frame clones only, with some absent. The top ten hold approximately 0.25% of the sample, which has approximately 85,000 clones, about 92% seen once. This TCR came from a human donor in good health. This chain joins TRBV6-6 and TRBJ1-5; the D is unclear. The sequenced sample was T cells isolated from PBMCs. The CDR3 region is CASSYGPQANQPQHF. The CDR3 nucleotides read TGTGCCAGCAGTTACGGCCCTCAGGCCAATCAGCCCCAGCATTTT.